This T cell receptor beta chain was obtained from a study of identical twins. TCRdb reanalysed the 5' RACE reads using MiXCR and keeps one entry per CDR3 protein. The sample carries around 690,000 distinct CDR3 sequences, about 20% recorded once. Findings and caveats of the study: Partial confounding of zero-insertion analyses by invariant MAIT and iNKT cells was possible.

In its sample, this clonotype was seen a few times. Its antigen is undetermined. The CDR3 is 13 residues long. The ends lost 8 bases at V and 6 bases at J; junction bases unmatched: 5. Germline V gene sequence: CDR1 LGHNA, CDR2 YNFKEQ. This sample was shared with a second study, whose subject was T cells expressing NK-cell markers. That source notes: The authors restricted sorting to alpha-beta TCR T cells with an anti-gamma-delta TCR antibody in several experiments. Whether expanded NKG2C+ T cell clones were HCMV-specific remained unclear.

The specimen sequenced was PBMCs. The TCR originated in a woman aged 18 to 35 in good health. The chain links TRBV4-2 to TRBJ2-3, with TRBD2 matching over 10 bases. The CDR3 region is CASGASGGDTQYF. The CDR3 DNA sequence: TGTGCCAGCGGGGCTAGCGGGGGCGATACGCAGTATTTT.